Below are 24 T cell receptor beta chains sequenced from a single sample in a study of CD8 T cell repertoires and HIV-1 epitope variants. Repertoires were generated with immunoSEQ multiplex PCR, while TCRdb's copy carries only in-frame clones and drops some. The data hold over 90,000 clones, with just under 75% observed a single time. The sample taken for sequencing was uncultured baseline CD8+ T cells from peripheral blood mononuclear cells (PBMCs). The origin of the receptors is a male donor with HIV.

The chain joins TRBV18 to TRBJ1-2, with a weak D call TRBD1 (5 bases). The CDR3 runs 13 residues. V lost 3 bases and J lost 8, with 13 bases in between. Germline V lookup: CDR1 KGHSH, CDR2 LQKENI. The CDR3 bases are TGTGCCAGCTCACCTTGGGACGGAGAGGGCTACACCTTC. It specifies CASSPWDGEGYTF.

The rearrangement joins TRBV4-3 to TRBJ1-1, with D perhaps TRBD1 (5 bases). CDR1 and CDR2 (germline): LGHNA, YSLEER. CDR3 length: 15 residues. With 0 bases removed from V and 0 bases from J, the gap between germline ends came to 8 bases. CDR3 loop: CASSQEPGVNTEAFF. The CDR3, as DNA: TGCGCCAGCAGCCAAGAACCGGGGGTGAACACTGAAGCTTTCTTT.

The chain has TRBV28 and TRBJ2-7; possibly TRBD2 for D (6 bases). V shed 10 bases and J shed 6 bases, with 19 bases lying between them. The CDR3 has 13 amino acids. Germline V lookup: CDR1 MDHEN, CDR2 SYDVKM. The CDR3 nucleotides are TGTGCCATCGCGGGATCACCAACCGGCGAGCAGTACTTC. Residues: CAIAGSPTGEQYF. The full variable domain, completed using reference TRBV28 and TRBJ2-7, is DVKVTQSSRYLVKRTGEKVFLECVQDMDHENMFWYRQDPGLGLRLIYFSYDVKMKEKGDIPEGYSVSREKKERFSLILESASTNQTSMYLCAIAGSPTGEQYFGPGTRLTVT.

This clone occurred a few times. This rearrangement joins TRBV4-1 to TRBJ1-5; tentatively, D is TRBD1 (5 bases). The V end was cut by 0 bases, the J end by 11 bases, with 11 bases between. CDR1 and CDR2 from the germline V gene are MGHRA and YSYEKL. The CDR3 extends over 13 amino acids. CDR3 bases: TGCGCCAGCAGCCAAGATCGGGGGACGGCCCAGCATTTT. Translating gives CASSQDRGTAQHF.

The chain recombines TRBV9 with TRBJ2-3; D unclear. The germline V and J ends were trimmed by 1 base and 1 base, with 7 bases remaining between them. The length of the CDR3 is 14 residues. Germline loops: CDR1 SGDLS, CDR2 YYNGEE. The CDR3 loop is CASSVTPGTDTQYF. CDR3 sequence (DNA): TGTGCCAGCAGCGTAACCCCTGGCACAGATACGCAGTATTTT.

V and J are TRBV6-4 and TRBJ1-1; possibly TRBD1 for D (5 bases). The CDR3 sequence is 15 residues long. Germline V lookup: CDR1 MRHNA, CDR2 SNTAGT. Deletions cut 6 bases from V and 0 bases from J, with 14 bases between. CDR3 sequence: CASRRQSGMNTEAFF. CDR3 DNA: TGTGCCAGCAGGCGACAGTCCGGCATGAACACTGAAGCTTTCTTT.

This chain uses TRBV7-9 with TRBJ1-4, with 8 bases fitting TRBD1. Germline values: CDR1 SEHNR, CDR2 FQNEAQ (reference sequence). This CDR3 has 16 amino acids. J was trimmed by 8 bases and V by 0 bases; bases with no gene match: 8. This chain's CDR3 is CASSLATGAGGEKLFF. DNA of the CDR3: TGTGCCAGCAGCTTAGCGACAGGGGCCGGAGGGGAAAAACTGTTTTTT.

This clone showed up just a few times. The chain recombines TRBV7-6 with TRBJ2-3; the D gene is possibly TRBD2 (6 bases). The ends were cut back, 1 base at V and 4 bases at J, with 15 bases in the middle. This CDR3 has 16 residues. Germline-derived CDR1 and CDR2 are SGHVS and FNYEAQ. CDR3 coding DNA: TGTGCCAGCAGCTTAGTCGACACCACGGGGGCAGATACGCAGTATTTT. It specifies CASSLVDTTGADTQYF.

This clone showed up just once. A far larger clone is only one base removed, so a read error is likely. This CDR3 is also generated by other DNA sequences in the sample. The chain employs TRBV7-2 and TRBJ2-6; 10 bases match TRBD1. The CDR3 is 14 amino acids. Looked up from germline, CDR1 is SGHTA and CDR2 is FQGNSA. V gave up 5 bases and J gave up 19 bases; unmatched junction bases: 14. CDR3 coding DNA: TGTGCCAGCAGCCAAGGGCGGCGGACAGGGGGGTTTACTTTC. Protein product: CASSQGRRTGGFTF.

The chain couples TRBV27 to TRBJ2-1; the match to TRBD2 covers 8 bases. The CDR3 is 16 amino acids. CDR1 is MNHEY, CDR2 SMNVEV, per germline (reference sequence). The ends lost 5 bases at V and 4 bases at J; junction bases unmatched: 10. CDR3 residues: CASSRSTGGGYNEQFF. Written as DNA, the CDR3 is TGTGCCAGCAGTCGGTCTACGGGGGGGGGATACAATGAGCAGTTCTTC.

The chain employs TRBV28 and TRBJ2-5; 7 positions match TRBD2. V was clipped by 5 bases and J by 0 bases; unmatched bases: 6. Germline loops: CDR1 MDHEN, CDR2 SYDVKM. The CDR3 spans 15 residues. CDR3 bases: TGTGCCAGCAGTGCGGGAGTACGGTACCAAGAGACCCAGTACTTC. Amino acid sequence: CASSAGVRYQETQYF.

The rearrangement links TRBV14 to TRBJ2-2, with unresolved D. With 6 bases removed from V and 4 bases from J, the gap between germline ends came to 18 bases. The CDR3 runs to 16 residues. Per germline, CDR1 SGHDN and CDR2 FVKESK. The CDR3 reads CASSPRPGASTGELFF. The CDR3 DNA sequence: TGTGCCAGCAGTCCACGACCCGGAGCTTCCACCGGGGAGCTGTTTTTT.

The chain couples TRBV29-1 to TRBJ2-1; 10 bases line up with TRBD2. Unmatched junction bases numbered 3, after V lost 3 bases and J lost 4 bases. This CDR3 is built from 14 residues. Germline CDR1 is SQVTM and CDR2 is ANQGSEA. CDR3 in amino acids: CSVDTSGTYNEQFF. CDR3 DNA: TGCAGCGTTGACACTAGCGGGACTTACAATGAGCAGTTCTTC.

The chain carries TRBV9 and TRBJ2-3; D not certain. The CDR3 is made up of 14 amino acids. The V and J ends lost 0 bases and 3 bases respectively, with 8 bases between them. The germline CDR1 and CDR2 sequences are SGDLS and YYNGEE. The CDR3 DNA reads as TGTGCCAGCAGCGTAGCAATGGGTACAGATACGCAGTATTTT. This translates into CASSVAMGTDTQYF.

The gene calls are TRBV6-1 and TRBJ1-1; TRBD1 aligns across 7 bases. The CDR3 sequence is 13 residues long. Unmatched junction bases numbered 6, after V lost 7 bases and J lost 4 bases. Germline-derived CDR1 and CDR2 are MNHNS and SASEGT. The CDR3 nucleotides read TGTGCCAGCACCGAGCAGGGGGGCACTGAAGCTTTCTTT. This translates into CASTEQGGTEAFF.

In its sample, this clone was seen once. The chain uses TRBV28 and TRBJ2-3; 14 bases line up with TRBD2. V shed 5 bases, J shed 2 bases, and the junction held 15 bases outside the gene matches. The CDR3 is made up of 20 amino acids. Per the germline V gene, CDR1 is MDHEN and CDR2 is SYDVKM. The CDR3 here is CASSTRFPGLAGVITDTQYF. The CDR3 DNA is TGTGCCAGCAGTACCCGATTCCCGGGACTAGCGGGGGTAATCACAGATACGCAGTATTTT. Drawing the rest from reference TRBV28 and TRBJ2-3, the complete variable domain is DVKVTQSSRYLVKRTGEKVFLECVQDMDHENMFWYRQDPGLGLRLIYFSYDVKMKEKGDIPEGYSVSREKKERFSLILESASTNQTSMYLCASSTRFPGLAGVITDTQYFGPGTRLTVL.

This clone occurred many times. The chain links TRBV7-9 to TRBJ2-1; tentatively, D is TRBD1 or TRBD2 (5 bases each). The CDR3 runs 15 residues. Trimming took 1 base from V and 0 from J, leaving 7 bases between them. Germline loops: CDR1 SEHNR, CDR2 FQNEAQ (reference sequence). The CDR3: CASSLEGSSYNEQFF. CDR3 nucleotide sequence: TGTGCCAGCAGCTTAGAGGGGAGCTCCTACAATGAGCAGTTCTTC.

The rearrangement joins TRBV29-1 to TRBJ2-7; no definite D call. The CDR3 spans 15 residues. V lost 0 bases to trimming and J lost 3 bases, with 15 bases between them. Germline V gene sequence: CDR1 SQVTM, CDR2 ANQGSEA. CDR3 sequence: CSVEDPTDSYYEQYF. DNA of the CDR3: TGCAGCGTTGAAGATCCGACTGATTCCTACTACGAGCAGTACTTC.

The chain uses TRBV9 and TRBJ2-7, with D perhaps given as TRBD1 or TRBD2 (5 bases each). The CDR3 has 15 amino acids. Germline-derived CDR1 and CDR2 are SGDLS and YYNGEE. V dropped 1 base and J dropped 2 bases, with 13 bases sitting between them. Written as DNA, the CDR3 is TGTGCCAGCAGCGTAAACCCTACGGGACCCTACGAGCAGTACTTC. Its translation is CASSVNPTGPYEQYF.

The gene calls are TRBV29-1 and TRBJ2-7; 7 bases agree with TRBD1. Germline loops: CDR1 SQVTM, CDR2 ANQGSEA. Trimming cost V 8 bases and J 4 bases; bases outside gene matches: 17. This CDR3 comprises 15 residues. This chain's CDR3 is CSPMKDREKLYEQYF. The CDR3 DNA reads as TGCAGCCCGATGAAAGACAGGGAAAAACTATACGAGCAGTACTTC.

DNA for the CDR3: TGTGCCAGCAGCTTGGCCGGGGCCGGGACTGAAGCTTTCTTT. Its translation is CASSLAGAGTEAFF. V is TRBV5-6 and J is TRBJ1-1; D perhaps matches TRBD1 (5 bases). V lost 0 bases to trimming and J lost 5 bases, with 11 bases between them. The CDR3 consists of 14 residues. Per germline, CDR1 SGHDT and CDR2 YYEEEE.

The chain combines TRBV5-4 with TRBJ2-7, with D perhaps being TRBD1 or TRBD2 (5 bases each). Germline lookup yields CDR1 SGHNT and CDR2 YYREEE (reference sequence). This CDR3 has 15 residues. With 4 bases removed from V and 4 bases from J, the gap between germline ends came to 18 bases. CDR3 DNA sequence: TGTGCCAGCAGCCCCGGTGGGGGATTTTCGTACGAGCAGTACTTC. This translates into CASSPGGGFSYEQYF.

The CDR3, as DNA: TGTGCCAGCAGTTACTCGACAGGGCCTAATGGGAAACTGTTTTTT. It translates to CASSYSTGPNGKLFF. This chain connects TRBV6-6 to TRBJ1-4; 7 bases are a match to TRBD1. Germline V gives CDR1 MNHNY, CDR2 SVGAGI (reference sequence). V was pared by 0 bases and J by 11 bases, with 9 bases of the junction left unmatched. CDR3 size: 15 residues.

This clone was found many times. The chain's CDR3 is CASSLATGDGYTF. CDR3 in DNA: TGCGCCAGCAGCTTGGCGACAGGGGATGGCTACACCTTC. This rearrangement joins TRBV5-1 to TRBJ1-2; 8 bases are shared with TRBD1. The germline V gene has CDR1 SGHRS and CDR2 YFSETQ. The CDR3 extends over 13 amino acids. The trim removed 0 bases at V and 6 bases at J, leaving 1 base unmatched.